Here is one T cell receptor beta chain with its context. Repertoires were generated with immunoSEQ multiplex PCR, while TCRdb's copy carries only in-frame clones and drops some. The sample shows 650,000 to 700,000 clones, about 90% of them seen only once. These data originate in a study of shared clonotypes between healthy human individuals. Sequenced sample: memory CD8+ T cells from PBMCs. The subset: CD45RO+ cells pooled with CCR7-negative TemRA cells. The TCR was taken from a man between 18 and 35 years old in good health. Some clones in this sample may be carry-over from other donors' samples.

CDR3 coding DNA: TGTGCCAGCAGCTTCGGTGACCCGACAGATACGCAGTATTTT. The encoded protein is CASSFGDPTDTQYF. The genes are TRBV5-6 and TRBJ2-3; D unclear. This CDR3 has 14 amino acids. The germline V gene encodes CDR1 SGHDT and CDR2 YYEEEE. Trimming stripped 2 bases from V and 3 bases from J, with 10 bases between.